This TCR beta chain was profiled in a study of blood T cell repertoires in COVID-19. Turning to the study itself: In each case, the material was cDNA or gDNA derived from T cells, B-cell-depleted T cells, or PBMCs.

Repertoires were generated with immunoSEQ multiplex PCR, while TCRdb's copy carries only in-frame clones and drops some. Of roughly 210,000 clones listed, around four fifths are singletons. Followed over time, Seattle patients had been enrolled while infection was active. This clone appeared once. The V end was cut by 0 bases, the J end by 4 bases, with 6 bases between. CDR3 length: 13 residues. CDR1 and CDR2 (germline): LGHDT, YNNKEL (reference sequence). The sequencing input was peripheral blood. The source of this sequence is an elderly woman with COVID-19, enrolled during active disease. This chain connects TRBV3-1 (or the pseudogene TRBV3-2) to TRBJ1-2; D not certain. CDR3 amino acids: CASSQDLPYGYTF. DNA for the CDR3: TGTGCCAGCAGCCAAGACCTTCCCTATGGCTACACCTTC.